The 26 T cell receptor beta chains below were found in one sample sequenced in a study of regulatory T cells in long-lasting Graves disease (dated by TCRdb to the early 2020s). The library came from multiplex PCR. Sequenced using an Illumina HiSeq 4000. iRepertoire HTBI primers and Arm-PCR amplification of CDR3 regions were used to construct TCR beta libraries. The public reads were quality trimmed at Q25 with fastp and then assembled into clones with MiXCR by TCRdb, keeping productive beta chains. One record per CDR3 amino acid sequence lists the most common genes and DNA. Across this sample there are around 500,000 distinct CDR3 sequences, with roughly 14% seen only once. Jointly, the top ten make up 10% of the sample. Interpreted using the paper, the time point label stands for: newly diagnosed GD, antithyroid drugs for less than 3 months. For both TCR sequencing and RNA sequencing, RNA was extracted from PBMCs using TRIzol.

These same data were also listed under a study on T cells in Graves' hyperthyroidism and ophthalmopathy.

Sample: peripheral blood mononuclear cells (PBMCs), taken at new diagnosis, from a patient treated with antithyroid drugs. The receptors derive from a man aged 25-40 years with Graves disease. Donor details come from another sample of the same person, matched by shared clones.

This clonotype appeared many times. This chain links TRBV12-3 or TRBV12-4 with TRBJ2-1; 14 positions agree with TRBD2. The V segment lost 3 bases and the J segment 8 bases; nucleotides outside the gene matches: 15. CDR3 size: 19 residues. CDR3 region: CASSFSRTSGRKRGDEQFF. DNA for the CDR3: TGTGCCAGCAGTTTCTCCCGGACTAGCGGGAGGAAAAGGGGCGATGAGCAGTTCTTC.

V usage is TRBV30 and J usage is TRBJ2-3; 9 nucleotides match TRBD2. Trimming removed 1 base from V and 3 bases from J; junction bases left unmatched: 8. Per germline, CDR1 GTSNPN and CDR2 SVGIG (reference sequence). This CDR3 has 16 residues. The CDR3: CAWSGPSGKETDTQYF. The CDR3 DNA is TGTGCCTGGAGTGGGCCTAGCGGGAAGGAAACAGATACGCAGTATTTT.

This clonotype came up a few times. The chain has TRBV28 and TRBJ2-6; possible D gene TRBD1, 6 bases. V was trimmed by 5 bases and J by 2 bases, leaving 10 bases between them. CDR3 size: 15 residues. Germline V gene data show CDR1 as MDHEN and CDR2 as SYDVKM. CDR3 sequence reads: CASSPPGAGANVLTF. CDR3 DNA sequence: TGTGCCAGCAGTCCCCCAGGGGCTGGGGCCAACGTCCTGACTTTC.

The table lists this clonotype with a few counts. The chain has TRBV5-4 and TRBJ1-2, with D possibly being TRBD1 (6 bases). Trimming stripped 4 bases from V and 0 bases from J, with 13 bases between. CDR3 length: 15 residues. Germline lookup yields CDR1 SGHNT and CDR2 YYREEE (reference sequence). Here the CDR3 DNA reads TGTGCCAGCAGCGGACTCGGGACACCTAACTATGGCTACACCTTC. This translates into CASSGLGTPNYGYTF.

Notes on this clonotype: A read error may account for a junction end that differs from germline. The chain recombines TRBV30 with TRBJ1-1; a weak D match, TRBD1 (6 bases). CDR3 length: 12 residues. CDR1 is GTSNPN and CDR2 is SVGIG in the germline V gene (reference sequence). The DNA for the CDR3 is TGTTCCTGGAGTGTTGGGCAGGGGACAGCTTTCTTT. It encodes CSWSVGQGTAFF.

In the case of this clonotype: With a much larger clone just one base away, this may be a read error. The rearrangement links TRBV5-5 to TRBJ2-3; D is perhaps TRBD1 or TRBD2 (6 bases each). The V and J ends lost 7 bases and 5 bases respectively, with 20 bases between them. Germline V gene sequence: CDR1 SGHKS, CDR2 YYEKEE (reference sequence). The CDR3 is 15 residues long. The CDR3 region has the DNA TGTGCCAGCGAGGAGGGGGGAGCAATATTAGATACGCAGTATTTT. As protein: CASEEGGAILDTQYF.

This clonotype was counted many times. This chain links TRBV7-2 with TRBJ2-1; D is unresolved. The CDR3 runs 15 residues. Trimming removed 1 base from V and 2 bases from J, with 9 bases in between. The V gene's germline CDR1 is SGHTA and CDR2 FQGNSA. The CDR3 reads CASSLGPPPYNEQFF. The CDR3 region has the DNA TGTGCCAGCAGCTTAGGACCTCCGCCCTACAATGAGCAGTTCTTC.

This chain joins TRBV5-1 and TRBJ2-7; D is uncertain. CDR3 length: 11 amino acids. Germline CDR1 reads SGHRS; CDR2 reads YFSETQ. V shed 9 bases and J shed 6 bases, with 13 bases lying between them. Here the CDR3 DNA reads TGCGCCACCTCGGACGGCCCCGAGCAGTACTTC. It yields the protein CATSDGPEQYF.

This sequence joins TRBV20-1 and TRBJ2-5; 12 nucleotides agree with TRBD2. CDR1 is DFQATT, CDR2 SNEGSKA, per germline (reference sequence). The V gene end was trimmed by 3 bases and the J gene end by 5 bases; junction bases not matched to a gene: 10. This CDR3 contains 16 residues. The CDR3 DNA reads TGCAGTGCTAGTAAACTAGCGGGAGGCCCTCGTGAGACCCAGTACTTC. It yields the protein CSASKLAGGPRETQYF.

This clonotype was seen repeatedly, ten times or more. The genes are TRBV2 and TRBJ1-1, with D maybe TRBD1 (5 bases). The CDR3 length is 14 residues. Germline CDR1 SNHLY, CDR2 FYNNEI. V was trimmed by 4 bases and J by 5 bases, leaving 14 bases between them. In DNA form, the CDR3 reads TGTGCCAGCAGTGTTGCGGGACTCACGACTGAAGCTTTCTTT. It is translated as CASSVAGLTTEAFF.

This chain links TRBV30 with TRBJ2-7, with TRBD1 matching 7 bases. The CDR3 has 13 residues. The germline V gene encodes CDR1 GTSNPN and CDR2 SVGIG (reference sequence). Losses at the gene ends were 3 bases for V and 2 bases for J; bases not matched to a gene: 4. CDR3 in DNA: TGTGCCTGGAGCCTGACAGGGACCTACGAGCAGTACTTC. Protein sequence: CAWSLTGTYEQYF.

This clonotype was seen just once. The chain carries TRBV5-1 and TRBJ2-1, with TRBD2 identical over 12 bases. CDR1 and CDR2 (germline): SGHRS, YFSETQ. CDR3 length: 16 amino acids. V gave up 6 bases and J gave up 7 bases; unmatched junction bases: 11. CDR3 in amino acids: CASTILAGGPRNEQFF. The DNA of the CDR3 is TGCGCCAGCACCATTCTAGCGGGAGGGCCGAGGAATGAGCAGTTCTTC.

About this clonotype: This may be a read error, as it is one base from a much larger clone. CDR3 DNA sequence: TGTGCCAGCAGTTACTCGAGGTGGGGAAAAAGCAATCAGCCCCAGCATTTT. Its protein product is CASSYSRWGKSNQPQHF. The rearrangement uses TRBV6-6 and TRBJ1-5; no reliable D call. This CDR3 has 17 amino acids. Trimming left V 0 bases short and J 1 base short, with 13 bases between. Per the germline V gene, CDR1 is MNHNY and CDR2 is SVGAGI (reference sequence).

This rearrangement joins TRBV19 to TRBJ1-5; a possible D gene is TRBD1 (5 bases). The CDR3 contains 15 residues. Trimming removed 4 bases from V and 4 bases from J, with 14 bases in between. Germline V gene sequence: CDR1 LNHDA, CDR2 SQIVND (reference sequence). This CDR3 reads CASSRGGEANQPQHF. In DNA form, the CDR3 reads TGTGCCAGTAGTAGGGGGGGAGAGGCGAATCAGCCCCAGCATTTT.

This clonotype was counted ten times or more. The chain recombines TRBV6-1 with TRBJ2-4, with D tentatively TRBD1 or TRBD2 (6 bases each). The CDR3 consists of 15 residues. Trimming left V 5 bases short and J 3 bases short, with 14 bases between. Germline CDR1 and CDR2: MNHNS and SASEGT. DNA for the CDR3: TGTGCCAGCAGTCCCGGGGGCTACGGCAAAAACATTCAGTACTTC. The encoded protein is CASSPGGYGKNIQYF.

This clonotype was detected only a few times. CDR3 loop: CASSLWVTGELFF. The DNA for the CDR3 is TGTGCCAGCAGTTTATGGGTCACCGGGGAGCTGTTTTTT. The chain combines TRBV27 with TRBJ2-2; D is undetermined. Trimming stripped 1 base from V and 4 bases from J, with 4 bases between. The CDR3 runs 13 residues. Germline V gives CDR1 MNHEY, CDR2 SMNVEV (reference sequence).

This clonotype was seen many times. The V call is TRBV12-3 or TRBV12-4, the J call TRBJ2-2; TRBD1 aligns across 7 bases. Unmatched junction bases numbered 0, after V lost 4 bases and J lost 7 bases. This CDR3 spans 12 amino acids. In DNA, the CDR3 is TGTGCCAGCAGTTACAGGGGCGGGGAGCTGTTTTTT. Its translation is CASSYRGGELFF.

At least ten counts were recorded for this clonotype. The chain employs TRBV11-2 and TRBJ1-2; 8 positions agree with TRBD1. The CDR3 extends over 13 amino acids. Germline loops: CDR1 SGHAT, CDR2 FQNNGV. V was clipped by 7 bases and J by 2 bases; unmatched bases: 3. This CDR3 reads CASTTGENYGYTF. The CDR3 DNA is TGTGCCAGCACGACAGGGGAAAACTATGGCTACACCTTC.

On this clonotype: A far more abundant clone sits one base away, making this likely a read error. The V and J genes are TRBV11-1 and TRBJ2-1; D is possibly TRBD2 (5 bases). TRBJ2-5 explains the end of the DNA better; the J call may be wrong. The CDR3 totals 13 residues. Germline lookup yields CDR1 SGHAT and CDR2 FQDESV (reference sequence). CDR3 bases: TGTGCCAGCCCAGAGGGTGGAACGGAGACCCAGTACTTC. This translates into CASPEGGTETQYF.

This clonotype was detected ten times or more. J is TRBJ2-1 and V is TRBV20-1, with TRBD2 identical over 8 bases. Trimming removed 1 base from V and 5 bases from J; junction bases left unmatched: 7. The CDR3 consists of 15 residues. Germline loops: CDR1 DFQATT, CDR2 SNEGSKA (reference sequence). CDR3 protein: CSARVPAGEHNEQFF. CDR3 nucleotide sequence: TGCAGTGCTAGAGTCCCAGCGGGAGAACACAATGAGCAGTTCTTC.

This clonotype was observed at least ten times. The gene calls are TRBV7-8 and TRBJ2-7, with D possibly matching TRBD2 (5 bases). Germline CDR1 reads SGHVS; CDR2 reads FQNEAQ. The CDR3 sequence is 15 residues long. The V end lost 2 bases, the J end lost 3 bases, and 14 bases lay between the germline ends. This chain's CDR3 is CASSLSSGYYYEQYF. The CDR3 bases are TGTGCCAGCAGCTTATCATCGGGATACTACTACGAGCAGTACTTC.

There are many counts of this clonotype. The chain has TRBV5-5 and TRBJ1-2, with D hard to call. The V end lost 0 bases, the J end lost 5 bases, and 11 bases lay between the germline ends. The CDR3 extends over 14 amino acids. Germline-derived CDR1 and CDR2 are SGHKS and YYEKEE (reference sequence). For the CDR3, the DNA is TGTGCCAGCAGCTTGGCCGCAGGAGTTTATGGCTACACCTTC. Translated: CASSLAAGVYGYTF. The full variable domain, completed using reference TRBV5-5 and TRBJ1-2, is DAGVTQSPTHLIKTRGQQVTLRCSPISGHKSVSWYQQVLGQGPQFIFQYYEKEERGRGNFPDRFSARQFPNYSSELNVNALLLGDSALYLCASSLAAGVYGYTFGSGTRLTVV.

This clonotype was observed many times. The CDR3: CASSSSGTPNTEAFF. The CDR3 DNA reads as TGTGCCAGCAGCTCGTCCGGGACACCAAACACTGAAGCTTTCTTT. The V and J genes are TRBV7-2 and TRBJ1-1, with TRBD1 as a possible D gene (6 bases). This CDR3 comprises 15 residues. Germline V gene data show CDR1 as SGHTA and CDR2 as FQGNSA. V lost 4 bases to trimming and J lost 2 bases, with 14 bases between them.

This clonotype was counted many times. The chain is built from TRBV3-1 and TRBJ1-1; the D is unclear. V lost 6 bases, J lost 2 bases, and 7 bases lay in between. This CDR3 spans 12 amino acids. Germline V CDR1 and CDR2: LGHDT, YNNKEL (reference sequence). The CDR3 DNA reads as TGTGCCAGCAGTTACCCTAACACTGAAGCTTTCTTT. It specifies CASSYPNTEAFF.

The chain has TRBV2 and TRBJ2-5; D is undetermined. Germline V lookup: CDR1 SNHLY, CDR2 FYNNEI. Trimming took 7 bases from V and 4 from J, leaving 13 bases between them. The CDR3 has 13 residues. In DNA, the CDR3 is TGTGCCAGCAATCCAGCCCCCACAGAGACCCAGTACTTC. It is translated as CASNPAPTETQYF.

This clonotype turned up a few times. The genes are TRBV18 and TRBJ2-3; 8 positions agree with TRBD2. After removal of 0 bases from V and 0 bases from J, the junction contained 2 bases not matched to a gene. The germline CDR1 and CDR2 sequences are KGHSH and LQKENI. The CDR3 extends over 16 amino acids. The CDR3: CASSPPASGSTDTQYF. As DNA, the CDR3 is TGTGCCAGCTCACCACCGGCTAGCGGGAGCACAGATACGCAGTATTTT.